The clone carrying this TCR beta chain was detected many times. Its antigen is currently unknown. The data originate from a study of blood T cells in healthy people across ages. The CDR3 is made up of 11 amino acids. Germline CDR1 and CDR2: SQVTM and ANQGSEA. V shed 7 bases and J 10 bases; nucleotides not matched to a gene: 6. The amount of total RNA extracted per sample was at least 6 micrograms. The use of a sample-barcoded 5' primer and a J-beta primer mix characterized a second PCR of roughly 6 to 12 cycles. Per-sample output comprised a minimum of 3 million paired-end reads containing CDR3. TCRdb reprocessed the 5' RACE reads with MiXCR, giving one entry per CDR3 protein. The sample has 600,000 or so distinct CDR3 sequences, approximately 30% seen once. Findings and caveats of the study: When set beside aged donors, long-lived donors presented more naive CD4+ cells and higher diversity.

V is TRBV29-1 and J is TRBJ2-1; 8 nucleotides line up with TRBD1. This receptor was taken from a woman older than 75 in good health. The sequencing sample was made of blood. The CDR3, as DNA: TGCAGCGCGTACCGGGACAGGGAGCAGTTCTTC. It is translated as CSAYRDREQFF.